Listed below are T cell receptor beta chains from one sample, sequenced in a study of identical twins. TCRdb re-derived calls from the 5' RACE reads in MiXCR, one entry per CDR3 protein. This table holds more than 400,000 distinct CDR3 sequences, roughly 15% found once. This same sample was also part of a study on yellow fever vaccine responses in identical twins.

The sample taken for sequencing was CD4+ T cells sorted from blood. The receptors originated from a woman aged 18-29 years in good health. The CDR3 runs from the conserved cysteine through the conserved F or W. A D gene is named only where the DNA matches it firmly. Clone size is given for some rows only: seen once, a few or many times, or a class if the clone is expanded.

clone size: few
D gene: NA
V gene: TRBV11-1
J gene: TRBJ2-2
CDR3 DNA: TGTGCCAGCAGCTTACCCGCATATGGGGGGGCAAGCACCGGGGAGCTGTTTTTT
CDR3 protein: CASSLPAYGGASTGELFF

clone size: few
D gene: TRBD1
V gene: TRBV12-3/TRBV12-4
J gene: TRBJ1-5
CDR3 DNA: TGTGCCAGCAGGGAGGGACAGGGGGCCGCTCAGCCCCAGCATTTT
CDR3 protein: CASREGQGAAQPQHF

clone size: few
D gene: NA
V gene: TRBV19
J gene: TRBJ2-3
CDR3 DNA: TGTGCCAGTAGTATATACGGATCGGATACGCAGTATTTT
CDR3 protein: CASSIYGSDTQYF

clone size: NA
D gene: TRBD1
V gene: TRBV20-1
J gene: TRBJ2-3
CDR3 DNA: TGCAGTGCTAGTCTAGGACAGGGCCCCACAGATACGCAGTATTTT
CDR3 protein: CSASLGQGPTDTQYF

clone size: NA
D gene: TRBD2
V gene: TRBV29-1
J gene: TRBJ2-5
CDR3 DNA: TGCAGCGTCCGAATAGCGGGAGCACCGTTATCGAGGGAAGAGACCCAGTACTTC
CDR3 protein: CSVRIAGAPLSREETQYF

clone size: few
D gene: TRBD2
V gene: TRBV15
J gene: TRBJ2-3
CDR3 DNA: TGTGCCACCAGCAGAGGACTAGCGGGGGGACGGTTCACAGATACGCAGTATTTT
CDR3 protein: CATSRGLAGGRFTDTQYF

clone size: few
D gene: TRBD1
V gene: TRBV4-2
J gene: TRBJ1-4
CDR3 DNA: TGTGCCAGCAGCCAAGATGGGCTACAGGGGGCGGCAACTAATGAAAAACTGTTTTTT
CDR3 protein: CASSQDGLQGAATNEKLFF

clone size: NA
D gene: NA
V gene: TRBV29-1
J gene: TRBJ2-3
CDR3 DNA: TGCAGCGCCAGATTTAGCACAGATACGCAGTATTTT
CDR3 protein: CSARFSTDTQYF

clone size: NA
D gene: TRBD2
V gene: TRBV7-6
J gene: TRBJ2-5
CDR3 DNA: TGTGCCAGCAGCTTACCCCTAGCGGGAGCGGAGACCCAGTACTTC
CDR3 protein: CASSLPLAGAETQYF

clone size: many
D gene: NA
V gene: TRBV10-3
J gene: TRBJ2-2
CDR3 DNA: TGTGCCACCCAGGGTCAGGGGACCGGGGAGCTGTTTTTT
CDR3 protein: CATQGQGTGELFF

clone size: NA
D gene: TRBD2
V gene: TRBV5-1
J gene: TRBJ2-3
CDR3 DNA: TGCGCCAGCAGCTTGGGGTACGCGTCTAGCGGGAACTTGGATACGCAGTATTTT
CDR3 protein: CASSLGYASSGNLDTQYF

clone size: NA
D gene: NA
V gene: TRBV5-1
J gene: TRBJ2-3
CDR3 DNA: TGCGCCAGCAGCTTAGGCCAAGCAGGGGATACGCAGTATTTT
CDR3 protein: CASSLGQAGDTQYF

clone size: NA
D gene: NA
V gene: TRBV4-1
J gene: TRBJ2-3
CDR3 DNA: TGCGCCAGCAGCCAGCCAGGGCTCAGAGATACGCAGTATTTT
CDR3 protein: CASSQPGLRDTQYF

clone size: many
D gene: NA
V gene: TRBV12-3/TRBV12-4
J gene: TRBJ1-2
CDR3 DNA: TGTGCCAGCAGTCCCCGGAGGGGGGAAAACTATGGCTACACCTTC
CDR3 protein: CASSPRRGENYGYTF

clone size: many
D gene: TRBD2
V gene: TRBV5-1
J gene: TRBJ2-3
CDR3 DNA: TGCGCCAGCAGCCTGCCCGGGACTAGCGGGAGTGCAGATACGCAGTATTTT
CDR3 protein: CASSLPGTSGSADTQYF

clone size: few
D gene: TRBD2
V gene: TRBV20-1
J gene: TRBJ2-1
CDR3 DNA: TGCAGTGCTAGAGATTCTCTAGCGGGAGGCGGAGATGAGCAGTTCTTC
CDR3 protein: CSARDSLAGGGDEQFF

clone size: few
D gene: TRBD2
V gene: TRBV9
J gene: TRBJ2-1
CDR3 DNA: TGTGCCAGCAGCGCAGGACTAGCGGTTAGCTCCTACAATGAGCAGTTCTTC
CDR3 protein: CASSAGLAVSSYNEQFF

clone size: few
D gene: NA
V gene: TRBV15
J gene: TRBJ2-3
CDR3 DNA: TGTGCCAGCAGCAGAGATAAAACCCCACCAGATACGCAGTATTTT
CDR3 protein: CASSRDKTPPDTQYF

clone size: few
D gene: NA
V gene: TRBV6-1
J gene: TRBJ2-3
CDR3 DNA: TGTGCCAGCCGCCGGAGCGGCAGGACAGATACGCAGTATTTT
CDR3 protein: CASRRSGRTDTQYF

clone size: NA
D gene: TRBD1
V gene: TRBV5-1
J gene: TRBJ1-1
CDR3 DNA: TGCGCCAGCAGCGTGGGACAGAGGAACACTGAAGCTTTCTTT
CDR3 protein: CASSVGQRNTEAFF

clone size: few
D gene: NA
V gene: TRBV20-1
J gene: TRBJ1-2
CDR3 DNA: TGCAGTGCTAGAGGCCGCCGGGACAACTATGGCTACACCTTC
CDR3 protein: CSARGRRDNYGYTF

clone size: NA
D gene: NA
V gene: TRBV24-1
J gene: TRBJ2-1
CDR3 DNA: TGTGCCACCAGTGATCCGTCAGTCGGGAGCTCCTACAATGAGCAGTTCTTC
CDR3 protein: CATSDPSVGSSYNEQFF

clone size: few
D gene: TRBD2
V gene: TRBV20-1
J gene: TRBJ2-1
CDR3 DNA: TGCAGTGCTAGTCTTCTAACGGTACTAGCGGGGTACAATGAGCAGTTCTTC
CDR3 protein: CSASLLTVLAGYNEQFF

clone size: few
D gene: TRBD2
V gene: TRBV6-6
J gene: TRBJ2-7
CDR3 DNA: TGTGCCAGCTCGGGGACTAGCAGCCACGAGCAGTACTTC
CDR3 protein: CASSGTSSHEQYF

clone size: few
D gene: TRBD2
V gene: TRBV29-1
J gene: TRBJ2-1
CDR3 DNA: TGCAGCGTTGCGGGGACTAGCGGGGGAACCTTC
CDR3 protein: CSVAGTSGGTF

clone size: NA
D gene: TRBD2
V gene: TRBV6-5
J gene: TRBJ2-3
CDR3 DNA: TGTGCCAGCAGTTACGGTACGGGGGGAGCGGATACGCAGTATTTT
CDR3 protein: CASSYGTGGADTQYF

clone size: few
D gene: NA
V gene: TRBV10-2
J gene: TRBJ2-3
CDR3 DNA: TGCGCCAGCAGTGAGAGGGGGGCATTAGATACGCAGTATTTT
CDR3 protein: CASSERGALDTQYF

clone size: few
D gene: NA
V gene: TRBV10-3
J gene: TRBJ1-5
CDR3 DNA: TGTGCCATCAGAGAAGACAGGACCAATCAGCCCCAGCATTTT
CDR3 protein: CAIREDRTNQPQHF

clone size: many
D gene: TRBD1
V gene: TRBV5-1
J gene: TRBJ1-1
CDR3 DNA: TGCGCCAGCAGCTCTGGACAGGGCGGCACTGAAGCTTTCTTT
CDR3 protein: CASSSGQGGTEAFF

clone size: NA
D gene: NA
V gene: TRBV24-1
J gene: TRBJ2-3
CDR3 DNA: TGTGCCACCAGTGAGTCCTGGGGGCGAAACACAGATACGCAGTATTTT
CDR3 protein: CATSESWGRNTDTQYF

clone size: few
D gene: NA
V gene: TRBV7-6
J gene: TRBJ1-5
CDR3 DNA: TGTGCCAGCAGCTTAGGTAGTGGGGCTGGGAATCAGCCCCAGCATTTT
CDR3 protein: CASSLGSGAGNQPQHF

clone size: few
D gene: NA
V gene: TRBV29-1
J gene: TRBJ1-2
CDR3 DNA: TGCAGCGTTGGGGGGCACTATGGCTACACCTTC
CDR3 protein: CSVGGHYGYTF

clone size: many
D gene: NA
V gene: TRBV2
J gene: TRBJ2-3
CDR3 DNA: TGTGCCAGCAGTGAGGGCGGCACAGATACGCAGTATTTT
CDR3 protein: CASSEGGTDTQYF

clone size: NA
D gene: NA
V gene: TRBV9
J gene: TRBJ2-3
CDR3 DNA: TGTGCCAGCAGCGCCCAGGTACTAGAGACACGCACAGATACGCAGTATTTT
CDR3 protein: CASSAQVLETRTDTQYF

clone size: NA
D gene: NA
V gene: TRBV7-8
J gene: TRBJ2-7
CDR3 DNA: TGTGCCAGCAGGTTAGACGTAGGCAGGAGCTCCTACGAGCAGTACTTC
CDR3 protein: CASRLDVGRSSYEQYF

clone size: many
D gene: TRBD2
V gene: TRBV5-1
J gene: TRBJ2-1
CDR3 DNA: TGCGCCAGCAGCTTGGAGGCTAGCGGGAGAATGTACAATGAGCAGTTCTTC
CDR3 protein: CASSLEASGRMYNEQFF

clone size: few
D gene: TRBD1
V gene: TRBV12-3/TRBV12-4
J gene: TRBJ1-4
CDR3 DNA: TGTGCCAGCAGTTCTACAGGGGCCCGTGGGGAAAAACTGTTTTTT
CDR3 protein: CASSSTGARGEKLFF

clone size: NA
D gene: TRBD2
V gene: TRBV2
J gene: TRBJ2-1
CDR3 DNA: TGTGCCCTCAGACAACAACCGGGACTAGCGGGGGGCACTGGCAATGAGCAGTTCTTC
CDR3 protein: CALRQQPGLAGGTGNEQFF

clone size: few
D gene: NA
V gene: TRBV6-5
J gene: TRBJ2-2
CDR3 DNA: TGTGCCAGCAGTTATTTGAAGGGGATCGGGGAGCTGTTTTTT
CDR3 protein: CASSYLKGIGELFF

clone size: few
D gene: NA
V gene: TRBV10-3
J gene: TRBJ1-5
CDR3 DNA: TGTGCCATCAGTGAGTCAATTAGAGGGCAGTACGATCAGCCCCAGCATTTT
CDR3 protein: CAISESIRGQYDQPQHF

clone size: NA
D gene: NA
V gene: TRBV5-1
J gene: TRBJ2-7
CDR3 DNA: TGCGCCAGCGCCGAGGGTCGCAGGGGATACGAGCAGTACTTC
CDR3 protein: CASAEGRRGYEQYF

clone size: NA
D gene: NA
V gene: TRBV20-1
J gene: TRBJ1-2
CDR3 DNA: TGCAGTGCTAGCTACTCGAGAAGGGGTTTGTGGGGCTACACCTTC
CDR3 protein: CSASYSRRGLWGYTF

clone size: many
D gene: NA
V gene: TRBV5-6
J gene: TRBJ2-2
CDR3 DNA: TGTGCCAGCAGCTTGTATGCGGTCGGAGGCACCGGGGAGCTGTTTTTT
CDR3 protein: CASSLYAVGGTGELFF

clone size: few
D gene: NA
V gene: TRBV6-5
J gene: TRBJ2-2
CDR3 DNA: TGTGCCAGCAGTTATAGGCCCCGTGCCACCGGGGAGCTGTTTTTT
CDR3 protein: CASSYRPRATGELFF

clone size: few
D gene: NA
V gene: TRBV5-1
J gene: TRBJ1-2
CDR3 DNA: TGCGCCAGCAGCTTGGATTCGAGTGGCTACACCTTC
CDR3 protein: CASSLDSSGYTF

clone size: many
D gene: NA
V gene: TRBV5-1
J gene: TRBJ1-1
CDR3 DNA: TGTGCCAGCAGCTCGGGAGTGAACACTGAAGCTTTCTTT
CDR3 protein: CASSSGVNTEAFF

clone size: NA
D gene: NA
V gene: TRBV6-1
J gene: TRBJ2-2
CDR3 DNA: TGTGCCAGCAGAGAATCCCGGGCCGACACCGGGGAGCTGTTTTTT
CDR3 protein: CASRESRADTGELFF

clone size: few
D gene: TRBD1
V gene: TRBV5-6
J gene: TRBJ1-4
CDR3 DNA: TGTGCCAGCAGCCGACAGGGCGAAGACGAAAAACTGTTTTTT
CDR3 protein: CASSRQGEDEKLFF

clone size: NA
D gene: NA
V gene: TRBV25-1
J gene: TRBJ2-5
CDR3 DNA: TGTGCCAGCAGTGAAGGGGTGGGGATCCAAGAGACCCAGTACTTC
CDR3 protein: CASSEGVGIQETQYF

clone size: NA
D gene: TRBD1
V gene: TRBV15
J gene: TRBJ1-1
CDR3 DNA: TGTGCCACCAGAGGGACAGGGGGCGCGAGCACTGAAGCTTTCTTT
CDR3 protein: CATRGTGGASTEAFF

clone size: few
D gene: NA
V gene: TRBV15
J gene: TRBJ2-1
CDR3 DNA: TGTGCCACCAGCAGAGATGGTGAAGGGAGAAATGAGCAGTTCTTC
CDR3 protein: CATSRDGEGRNEQFF

clone size: many
D gene: NA
V gene: TRBV5-1
J gene: TRBJ1-1
CDR3 DNA: TGTGCCAGCAGCTTAGGTACAGGGAGGAACACTGAAGCTTTCTTT
CDR3 protein: CASSLGTGRNTEAFF

clone size: few
D gene: NA
V gene: TRBV29-1
J gene: TRBJ2-7
CDR3 DNA: TGCAGCGTTGAAGGCAGTCCCTACGAGCAGTACTTC
CDR3 protein: CSVEGSPYEQYF

clone size: few
D gene: NA
V gene: TRBV24-1
J gene: TRBJ2-2
CDR3 DNA: TGTGCCACCAGTGTAGGCCAGGCTGACACCGGGGAGCTGTTTTTT
CDR3 protein: CATSVGQADTGELFF

clone size: NA
D gene: NA
V gene: TRBV15
J gene: TRBJ1-1
CDR3 DNA: TGTGCCACCAGCAGAGATCGGGGGGGCGCAGGCACTGAAGCTTTCTTT
CDR3 protein: CATSRDRGGAGTEAFF